The clone carrying this T cell receptor beta chain occurred a few times. This specimen belongs to a study of T cell repertoires in cytomegalovirus infection. One entry per CDR3 protein results from TCRdb running MiXCR on the reads. This repertoire shows roughly 200,000 distinct CDR3 sequences, 17% found once; its top ten account for 20% to 25%. Germline CDR1 SQVTM, CDR2 ANQGSEA. Deletions cut 5 bases from V and 6 bases from J, with 15 bases between. The CDR3 has 13 residues. The TCR originated in a human donor in good health (CMV status not recorded). Some clones in this sample may be carry-over from other donors' samples. The V call is TRBV29-1, the J call TRBJ2-3; D might be TRBD2 (6 bases). Input material: CD8+ T cells from PBMCs. The chain's CDR3 is CSVSGLKGDTQYF. The CDR3 region has the DNA TGCAGCGTTTCGGGACTGAAGGGGGATACGCAGTATTTT.